Below are 4 T cell receptor beta chains sequenced from a single sample in a study of cytomegalovirus exposure and HLA in healthy donors. The PCR made use of 60 Vbeta and 13 Jbeta primers. Sequenced by immunoSEQ multiplex PCR; TCRdb stores in-frame clones only, minus some. This sample carries just over 150,000 clones, 86% of them seen once, and the ten largest clones take approximately 2%. Sequenced material: PBMCs. These receptors all come from a woman aged 18-29 years in good health and CMV-seronegative.

The chain employs TRBV7-2 and TRBJ2-7; possible D gene TRBD2, 5 bases. CDR1 and CDR2 from the germline V gene are SGHTA and FQGNSA. This CDR3 contains 13 residues. V was clipped by 6 bases and J by 4 bases, with 13 bases between them. Written as DNA, the CDR3 is TGTGCCAGCAGTTTTCCGGGGATTTACGAGCAGTACTTC. Protein product: CASSFPGIYEQYF.

This chain uses TRBV9 with TRBJ1-1; D possibly corresponds to TRBD1 (5 bases). This CDR3 is built from 16 residues. CDR1 is SGDLS, CDR2 YYNGEE, per germline. V was cut by 4 bases and J by 4 bases, with 20 bases left in between. The CDR3 DNA follows: TGTGCCAGCAGCCGACGGGGGGGGTTTATGGGCACTGAAGCTTTCTTT. Its translation: CASSRRGGFMGTEAFF.

This rearrangement joins TRBV5-6 to TRBJ2-5; possible D gene TRBD2, 7 bases. The J call may be in error: the DNA end matches TRBJ2-7 better. The CDR3 length is 15 residues. Germline-derived CDR1 and CDR2 are SGHDT and YYEEEE. Written as DNA, the CDR3 is TGTGCCAGCAGCGGGGGTGGGGGGGGCCTCTACGAGCAGTACTTC. Protein sequence: CASSGGGGGLYEQYF.

The CDR3 spells CASGGGKTQYF. The CDR3 DNA is TGTGCCAGTGGGGGGGGTAAGACCCAGTACTTC. The chain couples TRBV19 to TRBJ2-5, with 7 bases matching TRBD2. Germline values: CDR1 LNHDA, CDR2 SQIVND (reference sequence). This CDR3 spans 11 amino acids. J lost 6 bases, V lost 8 bases, and 3 bases had no gene match.